The entry below describes one TCR beta chain. Its matching antigen is unknown. Sequenced by immunoSEQ multiplex PCR; TCRdb stores in-frame clones only, minus some. The sample shows more than 75,000 clones, around four fifths of them seen only once. These data originate in a study of OX40 agonist ivuxolimab in advanced cancers. The wider study: Patients assigned to dose escalation were diagnosed with hepatocellular carcinoma, melanoma, renal cell or head and neck cancer. Notes on the study in general: Expansion of clones was among the lowest in partial responders at 0.1-3.0 mg/kg. Relative to CD4+ cells, CD8+ T cells on average had more expanded clones.

The CDR3 length is 19 residues. Germline V gives CDR1 MGHRA, CDR2 YSYEKL. Trimming cost V 0 bases and J 4 bases, with 24 bases left between them. Patients who had autoimmune disease history or got systemic immunosuppression were left out. V and J are TRBV4-1 and TRBJ1-1, with D maybe TRBD1 (5 bases). The source of this sequence is an adult with an advanced solid tumor such as melanoma, head and neck, liver or kidney cancer. Sample: CD4+ or CD8+ T cells sorted from blood, taken in a trial of the OX40 agonist ivuxolimab. CDR3 bases: TGCGCCAGCAGCCAAGATAGAGGGGCCTCAATGCCTCGCGGCACTGAAGCTTTCTTT. Translation: CASSQDRGASMPRGTEAFF.